This is a list of T cell receptor beta chains from one sample in a study of blood T cell repertoires in COVID-19. This table comes from immunoSEQ multiplex PCR, and its TCRdb copy is limited to in-frame clones, with some not included. Among roughly 200,000 clones, approximately 80% were seen once, and the ten largest hold around 7.8%. The specimen was peripheral blood. All receptors come from a woman over 75 with COVID-19, enrolled during active disease. Each CDR3 is given with its conserved first and last residue. D genes are given only for firm matches. Size values are once, few and many counts, or a class for expanded clones, and some rows have none.

v_gene,d_gene,j_gene,abundance,CDR3nt,CDR3aa
TRBV6-6,TRBD1,TRBJ1-2,.,TGTGCCAGCAGTTTCATGACAGGGGGCTATGGCTACACCTTC,CASSFMTGGYGYTF
TRBV11-2,.,TRBJ2-1,.,TGTGCCAGCAGCCTAAGCCGGGACTCCAATTACAATGAGCAGTTCTTC,CASSLSRDSNYNEQFF
TRBV28,.,TRBJ1-2,once,TGTGCCAGCAGTTCCGTTGGGCTCCAGGGGGGCTACACCTTC,CASSSVGLQGGYTF
TRBV12-3/TRBV12-4,.,TRBJ1-2,.,TGTGCCAGCAGTTTCACATCACAGGGTGGCTACACCTTC,CASSFTSQGGYTF
TRBV10-2,TRBD1,TRBJ2-2,.,TGCGCCAGCCGGACAGGGGCCGGGGAGCTGTTTTTT,CASRTGAGELFF
TRBV6-5,TRBD1,TRBJ1-5,.,TGTGCCAGCAGACCCGACAGGGATCAGCCCCAGCATTTT,CASRPDRDQPQHF
TRBV28,.,TRBJ1-6,.,TGTGCCAGCAGCACAGGTTTCGGTTTCGGGTCCTATAATTCACCCCTCCACTTT,CASSTGFGFGSYNSPLHF
TRBV10-3,.,TRBJ1-1,once,TGTGCCATCACCCCCGGGGGGGGACACCTCCAAACTGAAGCTTTCTTT,CAITPGGGHLQTEAFF
TRBV3-1/TRBV3-2,.,TRBJ2-5,.,TGTGCCAGCAGCCAAGGGACTTTAGAGACCCAGTACTTC,CASSQGTLETQYF
TRBV18,.,TRBJ2-7,.,TGTGCCAGCTCACCCCGTAGCTCCTACGAGCAGTACTTC,CASSPRSSYEQYF
TRBV24-1,.,TRBJ2-3,.,TGTGCCACCAGTGGTCTACAGGGAGACACAGATACGCAGTATTTT,CATSGLQGDTDTQYF
TRBV12-3/TRBV12-4,.,TRBJ2-1,.,TGTGCCAGCAGCCTTGGACTCCGGACGTTAATCTTC,CASSLGLRTLIF
TRBV3-1/TRBV3-2,TRBD1,TRBJ2-1,.,TGTGCCAGCAGCCAAGGGACAGGGCCTCCGTTCTTC,CASSQGTGPPFF
TRBV5-1,TRBD2,TRBJ2-5,.,TGCGCCAGCAGCACGCTAGGACTAGCGGAAGAGACCCAGTACTTC,CASSTLGLAEETQYF
TRBV3-1/TRBV3-2,.,TRBJ1-3,.,TGTGCCAGCAGCCAAAGGACGGGAACAAGTGGGAACACCATATATTTT,CASSQRTGTSGNTIYF
TRBV3-1/TRBV3-2,TRBD2,TRBJ2-3,.,TGTGCCAGCAGCCTATCGCGGACTAGCGGGAATAGTGATACGCAGTATTTT,CASSLSRTSGNSDTQYF
TRBV5-1,.,TRBJ1-1,few,TGCGCCAGCAGCTTTGAGGGAGGCACTGAAGCTTTCTTT,CASSFEGGTEAFF
TRBV19,.,TRBJ1-3,.,TGTGCCAGTAAGAGTTCTGGAAACACCATATATTTT,CASKSSGNTIYF
TRBV11-2,.,TRBJ2-5,.,TGTGCCAGCAGCCTCGGCCAAGAGACCCAGTACTTC,CASSLGQETQYF
TRBV5-1,TRBD1,TRBJ2-5,.,TGCGCCAGCAGCCAAGGGGGCTTCCACTCTCAAGAGACCCAGTACTTC,CASSQGGFHSQETQYF
TRBV28,TRBD1,TRBJ1-1,.,TGTGCCAGCAGTTTGCCTGGGGACAGCCCTATTGGAGCTTTCTTT,CASSLPGDSPIGAFF
TRBV6-2/TRBV6-3,TRBD1,TRBJ2-7,.,TGTGCCAGCAGTTACTCGAGCGAGACAGGGTCCTACGAGCAGTACTTC,CASSYSSETGSYEQYF
TRBV7-2,TRBD1,TRBJ1-1,once,TGTGCCAGCAGCTTGCTGGGACAGCGGAACACTGAAGCTTTCTTT,CASSLLGQRNTEAFF
TRBV19,.,TRBJ1-2,.,TGTGCCAGTAAGGGATGGGAGCCCTATGGCTACACCTTC,CASKGWEPYGYTF
TRBV6-5,.,TRBJ2-7,.,TGTGCCAGCAGTTACTCGCGGACATCATACGAGCAGTACTTC,CASSYSRTSYEQYF
TRBV18,TRBD2,TRBJ2-5,once,TGTGCCAGCTCACCACCGGAAGCGGGGGGGGAGACCCAGTACTTC,CASSPPEAGGETQYF
TRBV28,TRBD1,TRBJ2-7,.,TGTGCCAGCAGACCCGGACAGGCCTCCTACGAGCAGTACTTC,CASRPGQASYEQYF
TRBV27,.,TRBJ1-2,.,TGTGCCAGCAGTTTTTTCGGGAACTATGGCTACACCTTC,CASSFFGNYGYTF
TRBV2,TRBD1,TRBJ1-2,.,TGTGCCAGCAGTGTTGACAGGGGACGGGGCTATGGCTACACCTTC,CASSVDRGRGYGYTF
TRBV2,TRBD1,TRBJ1-2,few,TGTGCCAGCAGTGAAGGACAGGGAGGCTATGGCTACACCTTC,CASSEGQGGYGYTF
TRBV28,.,TRBJ2-7,.,TGTGCCAGCAGTTATCCCGGCGGGTCCTACGAGCAGTACTTC,CASSYPGGSYEQYF
TRBV18,TRBD2,TRBJ2-2,.,TGTGCCAGCTCACCCCGGGAGGGACGGACGAACACCGGGGAGCTGTTTTTT,CASSPREGRTNTGELFF
TRBV6-1,.,TRBJ2-5,.,TGTGCCAGCAGTGAAATATCAGGGTCTATGGGGACCCAGTACTTC,CASSEISGSMGTQYF
TRBV4-2,TRBD2,TRBJ2-3,few,TGTGCCAGCAGCCAGGGACTAGCGGGAGTCGACAGCACAGATACGCAGTATTTT,CASSQGLAGVDSTDTQYF
TRBV11-2,.,TRBJ1-2,.,TGTGCCAGCAGCTGGGGGGGGCAAAACTATGGCTACACCTTC,CASSWGGQNYGYTF
TRBV3-1/TRBV3-2,TRBD1,TRBJ1-4,.,TGTGCCAGCAGCCAAGGGACAGGCGGGGAAAAACTGTTTTTT,CASSQGTGGEKLFF
TRBV5-6,TRBD1,TRBJ1-6,once,TGTGCCAGCAGCTTTCCACGGACAGGGCACTCCTATAATTCACCCCTCCACTTT,CASSFPRTGHSYNSPLHF
TRBV5-1,.,TRBJ2-3,.,TGCGCCAGCAGCTTGGAAGGAGCGCGCACAGATACGCAGTATTTT,CASSLEGARTDTQYF
TRBV5-5,.,TRBJ2-5,.,TGTGCCAGCAGCTTAGCCAGCGATCAAGAGACCCAGTACTTC,CASSLASDQETQYF
TRBV29-1,.,TRBJ1-6,.,TGCAGCGCGAAGACAGGCGACACTAGTCTCCTCCACTTT,CSAKTGDTSLLHF
TRBV5-1,TRBD1,TRBJ1-1,.,TGCGCCAGCAGCTTTCAGGGGGACACTGAAGCTTTCTTT,CASSFQGDTEAFF
TRBV25-1,TRBD2,TRBJ2-7,.,TGTGCCAGCAGCTCGGGGGGGGCCTACGAGCAGTACTTC,CASSSGGAYEQYF
TRBV7-9,.,TRBJ2-3,.,TGTGCCAGCAGCTTGAGAGGGGGGGCCGAAGATACGCAGTATTTT,CASSLRGGAEDTQYF
TRBV27,TRBD1,TRBJ1-1,once,TGTGCCAGCAGTTTACGAACAGGGGACACTGAAGCTTTCTTT,CASSLRTGDTEAFF
TRBV9,TRBD1,TRBJ1-4,.,TGTGCCAGCAGCCTAGGGACAGGGGGTCAAAAACTGTTTTTT,CASSLGTGGQKLFF
TRBV19,.,TRBJ2-5,once,TGTGCCAGTAGTGCAGCCGGGAGTCGAGAGACCCAGTACTTC,CASSAAGSRETQYF
TRBV19,.,TRBJ2-7,.,TGTGCCAGTAGCCCTCGGTCCAGGAAAAGCTCCTACGAGCAGTACTTC,CASSPRSRKSSYEQYF
TRBV14,.,TRBJ2-5,once,TGTGCCAGCAGCCAGGGCCAGTGGCGGACCCAGTACTTC,CASSQGQWRTQYF
TRBV2,.,TRBJ2-5,.,TGTGCCAGCGGGGCCCTGGAGCGAGAGACCCAGTACTTC,CASGALERETQYF
TRBV5-1,.,TRBJ1-1,.,TGCGCCAGCAGCTTGGGGGGAGAGAGGTCTGAAGCTTTCTTT,CASSLGGERSEAFF
TRBV9,.,TRBJ2-5,.,TGTGCCAGCAGCTTCAGGGTCTCTTGGGAAGAGACCCAGTACTTC,CASSFRVSWEETQYF
TRBV6-5,TRBD1,TRBJ1-4,.,TGTGCCAGCAGTCTGGACAGGATTAATGAAAAACTGTTTTTT,CASSLDRINEKLFF
TRBV3-1/TRBV3-2,.,TRBJ2-3,.,TGTGCCAGCAGCCAAGATCGGAACGGGGTCATGTATTTT,CASSQDRNGVMYF
TRBV28,.,TRBJ1-4,.,TGTGCCAGCAGTCCGGGAAGGGATGAAAAACTGTTTTTT,CASSPGRDEKLFF
TRBV3-1/TRBV3-2,.,TRBJ2-3,.,TGTGCCAGCAGCCAAGATCGATCCCGGGATACGCAGTATTTT,CASSQDRSRDTQYF
TRBV14,.,TRBJ1-1,.,TGTGCCAGCAGCCAAGAAAAAGCAGGGAACACTGAAGCTTTCTTT,CASSQEKAGNTEAFF
TRBV18,TRBD1,TRBJ1-2,.,TGTGCCAGCTCACCGACAGGGGACGGCTATGGCTACACCTTC,CASSPTGDGYGYTF